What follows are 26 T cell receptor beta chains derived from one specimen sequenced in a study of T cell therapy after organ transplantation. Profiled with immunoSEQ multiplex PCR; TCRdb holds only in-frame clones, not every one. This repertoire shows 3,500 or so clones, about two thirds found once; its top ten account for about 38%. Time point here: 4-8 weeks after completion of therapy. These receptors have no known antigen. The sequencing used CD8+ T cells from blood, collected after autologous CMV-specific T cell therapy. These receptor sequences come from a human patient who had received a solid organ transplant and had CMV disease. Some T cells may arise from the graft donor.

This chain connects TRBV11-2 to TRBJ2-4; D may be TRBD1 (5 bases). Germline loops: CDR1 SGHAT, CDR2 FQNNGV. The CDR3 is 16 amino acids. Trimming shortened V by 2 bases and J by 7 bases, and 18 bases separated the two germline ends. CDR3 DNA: TGTGCCAGCAGCTTACGCCGGACAACCGGGCAGAACATTCAGTACTTC. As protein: CASSLRRTTGQNIQYF.

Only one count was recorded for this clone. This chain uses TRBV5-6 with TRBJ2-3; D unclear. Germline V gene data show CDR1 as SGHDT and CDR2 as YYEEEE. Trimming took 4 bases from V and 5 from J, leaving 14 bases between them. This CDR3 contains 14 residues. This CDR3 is CASSQKVARDTQYF. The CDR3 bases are TGTGCCAGCAGCCAAAAGGTGGCGCGAGATACGCAGTATTTT.

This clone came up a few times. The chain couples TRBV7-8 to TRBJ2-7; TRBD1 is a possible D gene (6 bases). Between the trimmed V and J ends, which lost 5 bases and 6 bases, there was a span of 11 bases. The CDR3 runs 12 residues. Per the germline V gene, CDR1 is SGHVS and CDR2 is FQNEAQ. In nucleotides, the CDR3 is TGTGCCAGCAGCACGACAGGTACCGAGCAGTACTTC. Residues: CASSTTGTEQYF.

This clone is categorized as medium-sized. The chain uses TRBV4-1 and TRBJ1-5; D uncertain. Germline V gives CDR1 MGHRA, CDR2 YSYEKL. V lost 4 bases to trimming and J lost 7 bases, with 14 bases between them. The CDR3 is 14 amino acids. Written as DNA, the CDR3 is TGCGCCAGCAGCCCGAGGATGGGGATCCAGCCCCAGCATTTT. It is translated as CASSPRMGIQPQHF.

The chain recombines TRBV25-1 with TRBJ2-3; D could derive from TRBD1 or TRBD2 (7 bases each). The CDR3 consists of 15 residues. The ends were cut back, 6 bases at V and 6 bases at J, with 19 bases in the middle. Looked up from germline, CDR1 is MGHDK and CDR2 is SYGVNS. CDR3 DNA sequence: TGTGCCAGCAGACCCCCAGGGGGGGGGCGTGATACGCAGTATTTT. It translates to CASRPPGGGRDTQYF.

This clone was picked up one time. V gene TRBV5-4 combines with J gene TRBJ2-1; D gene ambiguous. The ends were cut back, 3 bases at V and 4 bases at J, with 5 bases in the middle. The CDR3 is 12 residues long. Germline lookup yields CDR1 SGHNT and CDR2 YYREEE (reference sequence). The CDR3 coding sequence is TGTGCCAGCAGCTGGGCTTACAATGAGCAGTTCTTC. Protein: CASSWAYNEQFF.

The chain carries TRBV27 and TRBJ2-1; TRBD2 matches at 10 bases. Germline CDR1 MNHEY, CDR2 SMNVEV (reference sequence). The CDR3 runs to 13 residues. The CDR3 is CASQREGSDEQFF. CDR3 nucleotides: TGTGCTAGTCAGCGGGAGGGCTCCGATGAGCAGTTCTTC.

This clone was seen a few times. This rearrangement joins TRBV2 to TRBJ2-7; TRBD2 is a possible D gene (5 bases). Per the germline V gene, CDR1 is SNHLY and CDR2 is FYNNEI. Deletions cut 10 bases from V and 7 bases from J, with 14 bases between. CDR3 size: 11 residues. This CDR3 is CATQEATEQYF. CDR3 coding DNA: TGTGCCACCCAGGAGGCCACGGAGCAGTACTTC.

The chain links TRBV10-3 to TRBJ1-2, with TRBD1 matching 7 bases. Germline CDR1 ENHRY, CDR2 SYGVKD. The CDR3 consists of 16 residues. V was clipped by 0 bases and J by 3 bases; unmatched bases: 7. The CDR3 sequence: CAISESGAGGYYGYTF. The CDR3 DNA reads TGTGCCATCAGTGAGTCAGGTGCAGGGGGTTACTATGGCTACACCTTC.

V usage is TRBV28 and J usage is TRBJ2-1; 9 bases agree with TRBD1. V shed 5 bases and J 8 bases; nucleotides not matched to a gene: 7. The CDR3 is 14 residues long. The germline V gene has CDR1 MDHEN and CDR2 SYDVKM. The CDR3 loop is CASSPGQGFDEQFF. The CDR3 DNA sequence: TGTGCCAGCAGTCCAGGACAGGGGTTCGATGAGCAGTTCTTC.

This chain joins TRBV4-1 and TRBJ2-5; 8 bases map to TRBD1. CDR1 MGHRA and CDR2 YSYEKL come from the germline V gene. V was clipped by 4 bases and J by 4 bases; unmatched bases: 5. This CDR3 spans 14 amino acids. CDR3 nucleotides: TGCGCCAGCAGCCCCCGGACAGGGACAGAGACCCAGTACTTC. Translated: CASSPRTGTETQYF.

The CDR3 DNA sequence: TGTGCCAGCAGCTCCCTGGGTAGCACAGATACGCAGTATTTT. This sequence encodes CASSSLGSTDTQYF. The chain couples TRBV9 to TRBJ2-3, with unresolved D. The CDR3 loop spans 14 amino acids. V was trimmed by 4 bases and J by 0 bases, leaving 9 bases between them. CDR1 and CDR2 (germline): SGDLS, YYNGEE.

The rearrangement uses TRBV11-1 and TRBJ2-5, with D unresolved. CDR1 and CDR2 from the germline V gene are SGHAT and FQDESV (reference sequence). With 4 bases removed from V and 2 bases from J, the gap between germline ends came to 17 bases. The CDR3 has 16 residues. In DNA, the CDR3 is TGTGCCAGCAGCTCGAAGGACCCAACCCTACAAGAGACCCAGTACTTC. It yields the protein CASSSKDPTLQETQYF.

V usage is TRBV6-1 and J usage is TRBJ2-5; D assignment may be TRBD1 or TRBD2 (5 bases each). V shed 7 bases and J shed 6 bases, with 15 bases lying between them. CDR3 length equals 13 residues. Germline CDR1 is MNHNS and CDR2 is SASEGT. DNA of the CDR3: TGTGCCAGCACCCCTGGGGGTGGCAAGACCCAGTACTTC. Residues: CASTPGGGKTQYF.

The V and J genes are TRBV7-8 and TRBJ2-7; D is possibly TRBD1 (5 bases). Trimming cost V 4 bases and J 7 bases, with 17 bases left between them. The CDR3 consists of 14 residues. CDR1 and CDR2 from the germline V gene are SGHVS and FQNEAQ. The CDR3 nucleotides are TGTGCCAGCAGCTCCACCGACAGACCCTGGGAGCAGTACGTC. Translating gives CASSSTDRPWEQYV.

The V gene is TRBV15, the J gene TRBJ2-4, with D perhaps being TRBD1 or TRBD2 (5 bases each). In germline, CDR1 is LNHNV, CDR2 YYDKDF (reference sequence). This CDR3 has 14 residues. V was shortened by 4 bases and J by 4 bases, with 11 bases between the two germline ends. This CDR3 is CATSTGTDKNIQYF. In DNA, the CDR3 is TGTGCCACCAGCACCGGGACGGATAAAAACATTCAGTACTTC.

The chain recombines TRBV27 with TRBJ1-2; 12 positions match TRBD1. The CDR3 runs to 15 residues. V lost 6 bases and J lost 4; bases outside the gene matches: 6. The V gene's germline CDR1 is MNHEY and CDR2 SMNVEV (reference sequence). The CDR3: CASRQGTGGAYGYTF. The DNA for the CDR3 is TGTGCCAGCAGACAAGGGACAGGGGGCGCCTATGGCTACACCTTC.

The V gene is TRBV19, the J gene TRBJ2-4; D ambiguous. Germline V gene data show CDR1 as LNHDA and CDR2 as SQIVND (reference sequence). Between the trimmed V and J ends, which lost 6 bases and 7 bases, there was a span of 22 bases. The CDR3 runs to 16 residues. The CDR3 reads CASRSWLTDNENIQYF. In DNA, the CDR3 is TGTGCCAGTAGGAGTTGGTTGACCGATAACGAGAACATTCAGTACTTC.

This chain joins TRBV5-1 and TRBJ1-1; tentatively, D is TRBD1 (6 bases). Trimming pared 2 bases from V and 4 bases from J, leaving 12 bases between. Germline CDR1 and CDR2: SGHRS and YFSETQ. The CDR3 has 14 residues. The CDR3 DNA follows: TGCGCCAGCAGCTTAATTGGAGGGGGCACTGAAGCTTTCTTT. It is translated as CASSLIGGGTEAFF.

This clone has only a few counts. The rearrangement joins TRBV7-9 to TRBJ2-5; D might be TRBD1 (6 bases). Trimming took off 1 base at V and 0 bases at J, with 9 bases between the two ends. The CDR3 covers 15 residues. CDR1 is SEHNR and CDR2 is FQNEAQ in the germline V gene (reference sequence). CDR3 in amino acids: CASSLGDIHQETQYF. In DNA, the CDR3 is TGTGCCAGCAGCTTAGGGGACATACACCAAGAGACCCAGTACTTC.

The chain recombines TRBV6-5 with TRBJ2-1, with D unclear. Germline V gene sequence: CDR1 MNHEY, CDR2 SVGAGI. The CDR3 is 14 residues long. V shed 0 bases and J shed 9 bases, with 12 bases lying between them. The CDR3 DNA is TGTGCCAGCAGTTACTCTTCCTGGGGTTTTGAGCAGTTCTTC. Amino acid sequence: CASSYSSWGFEQFF.

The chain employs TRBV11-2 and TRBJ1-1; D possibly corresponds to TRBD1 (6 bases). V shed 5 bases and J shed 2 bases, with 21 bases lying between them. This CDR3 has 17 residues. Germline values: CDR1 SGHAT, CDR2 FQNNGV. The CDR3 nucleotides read TGTGCCAGCAGCGTCCATACGGGGGCAGGGGCAAACACTGAAGCTTTCTTT. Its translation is CASSVHTGAGANTEAFF.

CDR3 bases: TGTGCCAGCAGTTTCTTGGGGCTGCAAGAGACCCAGTACTTC. It is translated as CASSFLGLQETQYF. The chain couples TRBV6-5 to TRBJ2-5; tentative D call: TRBD1 (5 bases). Germline loops: CDR1 MNHEY, CDR2 SVGAGI. Trimming removed 4 bases from V and 2 bases from J, with 11 bases in between. CDR3 length: 14 residues.

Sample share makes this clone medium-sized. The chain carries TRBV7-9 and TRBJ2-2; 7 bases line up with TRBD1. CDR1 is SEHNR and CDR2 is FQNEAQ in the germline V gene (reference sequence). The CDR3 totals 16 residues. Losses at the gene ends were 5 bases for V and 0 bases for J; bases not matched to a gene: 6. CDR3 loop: CASSPPGTANTGELFF. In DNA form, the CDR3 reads TGTGCCAGCAGCCCCCCCGGGACAGCGAACACCGGGGAGCTGTTTTTT.

This CDR3 is CASSYLGQAGQFF. The CDR3 region has the DNA TGTGCCAGCAGTTACCTGGGACAGGCAGGGCAGTTCTTC. The chain joins TRBV6-5 to TRBJ2-1; 8 bases agree with TRBD1. CDR3 length equals 13 residues. The J segment lost 12 bases and the V segment lost 2 bases, leaving 6 bases of the junction unmatched. The germline V gene encodes CDR1 MNHEY and CDR2 SVGAGI.

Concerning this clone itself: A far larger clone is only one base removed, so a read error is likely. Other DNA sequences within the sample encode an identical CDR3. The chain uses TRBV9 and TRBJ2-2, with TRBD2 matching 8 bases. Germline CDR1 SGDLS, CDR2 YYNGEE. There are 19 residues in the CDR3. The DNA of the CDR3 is TGTGCCAGCCGCGTAGTTCCAGCGGGAGATGGGGGGGGCACCGGGGAGCTGTTTTTT. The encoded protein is CASRVVPAGDGGGTGELFF. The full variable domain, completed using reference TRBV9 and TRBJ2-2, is DSGVTQTPKHLITATGQRVTLRCSPRSGDLSVYWYQQSLDQGLQFLIQYYNGEERAKGNILERFSAQQFPDLHSELNLSSLELGDSALYFCASRVVPAGDGGGTGELFFGEGSRLTVL.